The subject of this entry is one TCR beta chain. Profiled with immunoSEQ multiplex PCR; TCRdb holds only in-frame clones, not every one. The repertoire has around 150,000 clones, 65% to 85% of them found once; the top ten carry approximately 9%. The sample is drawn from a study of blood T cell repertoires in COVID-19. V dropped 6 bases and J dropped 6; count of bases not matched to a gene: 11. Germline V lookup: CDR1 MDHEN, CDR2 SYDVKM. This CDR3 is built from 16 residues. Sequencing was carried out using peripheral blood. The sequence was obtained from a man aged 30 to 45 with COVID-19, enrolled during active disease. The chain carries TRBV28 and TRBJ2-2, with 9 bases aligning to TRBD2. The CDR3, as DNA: TGTGCCAGCAGCGGACTAGCGCCCGGGGAGGCCGGGGAGCTGTTTTTT. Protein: CASSGLAPGEAGELFF.